This TCR beta chain was obtained from a study of identifying expanded T cells in peripheral blood. Study findings and constraints: Over around two and four weeks, about 16 and 19 clones changed, versus approximately 1.1 between replicates. Clone count variance between approximately two-week samples rose with total template count.

Profiling relied on immunoSEQ multiplex PCR, and the TCRdb table lists in-frame clones only, not all of them. This sample has 65,000 to 95,000 clones, with around nine tenths found just once. V was shortened by 0 bases and J by 1 base, with 3 bases between the two germline ends. Germline V CDR1 and CDR2: SNHLY, FYNNEI. The CDR3 consists of 13 residues. For this clone: The antigen is not known.

The chain employs TRBV2 and TRBJ1-1; no firm D call. Sequenced material: blood. This receptor was taken from a person between 18 and 75 years old in good health. CDR3: CASSEAENTEAFF. CDR3 in DNA: TGTGCCAGCAGTGAAGCAGAGAACACTGAAGCTTTCTTT.